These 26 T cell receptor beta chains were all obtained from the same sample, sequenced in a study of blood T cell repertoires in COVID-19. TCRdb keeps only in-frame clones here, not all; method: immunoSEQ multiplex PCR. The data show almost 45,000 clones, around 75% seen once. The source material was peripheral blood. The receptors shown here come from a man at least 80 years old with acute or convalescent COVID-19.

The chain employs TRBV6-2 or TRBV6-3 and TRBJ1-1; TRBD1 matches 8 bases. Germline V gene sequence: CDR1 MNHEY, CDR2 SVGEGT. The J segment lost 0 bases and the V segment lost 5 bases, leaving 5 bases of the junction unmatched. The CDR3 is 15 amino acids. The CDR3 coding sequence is TGTGCCAGCAGTACACCGGACAGGGTGAACACTGAAGCTTTCTTT. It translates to CASSTPDRVNTEAFF.

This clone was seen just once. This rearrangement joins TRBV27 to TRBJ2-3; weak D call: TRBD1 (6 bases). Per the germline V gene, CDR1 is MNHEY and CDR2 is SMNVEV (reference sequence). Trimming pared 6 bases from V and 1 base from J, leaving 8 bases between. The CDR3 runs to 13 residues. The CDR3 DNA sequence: TGTGCCAGCAGAGCAGGGGGCACAGATACGCAGTATTTT. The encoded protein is CASRAGGTDTQYF.

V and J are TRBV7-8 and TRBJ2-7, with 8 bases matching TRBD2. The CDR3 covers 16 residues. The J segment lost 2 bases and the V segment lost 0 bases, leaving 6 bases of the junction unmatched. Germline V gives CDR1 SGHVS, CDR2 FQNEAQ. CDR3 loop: CASSLAGLAGPYEQYF. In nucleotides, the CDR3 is TGTGCCAGCAGCTTAGCAGGGCTAGCGGGCCCCTACGAGCAGTACTTC. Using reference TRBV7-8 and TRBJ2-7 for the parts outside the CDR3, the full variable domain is GAGVSQSPRYKVAKRGQDVALRCDPISGHVSLFWYQQALGQGPEFLTYFQNEAQLDKSGLPSDRFFAERPEGSVSTLKIQRTQQEDSAVYLCASSLAGLAGPYEQYFGPGTRLTVT.

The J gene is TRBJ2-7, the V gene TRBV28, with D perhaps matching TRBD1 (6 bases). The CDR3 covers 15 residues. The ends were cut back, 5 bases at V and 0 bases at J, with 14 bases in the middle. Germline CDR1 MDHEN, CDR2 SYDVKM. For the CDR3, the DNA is TGTGCCAGCAGTCAGGACAGCGTCAGCTCCTACGAGCAGTACTTC. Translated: CASSQDSVSSYEQYF.

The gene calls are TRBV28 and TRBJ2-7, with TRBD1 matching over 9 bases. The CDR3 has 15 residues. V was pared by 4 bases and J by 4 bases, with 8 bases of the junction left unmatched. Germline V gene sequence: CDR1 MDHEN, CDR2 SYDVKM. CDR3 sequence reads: CASSSSGQGRYEQYF. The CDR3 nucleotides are TGTGCCAGCAGTTCCTCGGGACAGGGTAGATACGAGCAGTACTTC.

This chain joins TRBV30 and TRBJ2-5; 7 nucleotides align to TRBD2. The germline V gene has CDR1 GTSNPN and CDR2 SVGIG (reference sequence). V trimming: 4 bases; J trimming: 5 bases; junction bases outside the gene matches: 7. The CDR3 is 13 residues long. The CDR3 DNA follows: TGTGCCTGGAAACTCCTCGGGAGGGAGACCCAGTACTTC. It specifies CAWKLLGRETQYF.

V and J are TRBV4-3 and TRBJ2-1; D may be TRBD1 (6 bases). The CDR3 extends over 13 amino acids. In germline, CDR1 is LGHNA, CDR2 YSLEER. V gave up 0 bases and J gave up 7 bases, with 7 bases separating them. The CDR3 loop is CASSQETGNEQFF. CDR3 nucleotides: TGCGCCAGCAGCCAAGAGACAGGAAATGAGCAGTTCTTC.

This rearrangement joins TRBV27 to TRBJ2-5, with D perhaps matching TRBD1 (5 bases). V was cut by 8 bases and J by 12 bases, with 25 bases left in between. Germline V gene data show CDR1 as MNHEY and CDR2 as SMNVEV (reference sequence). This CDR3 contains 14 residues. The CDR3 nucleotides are TGTGCCAGCTTATCCCTGTGGAACTCCAAAGGGGAGTACTTC. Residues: CASLSLWNSKGEYF.

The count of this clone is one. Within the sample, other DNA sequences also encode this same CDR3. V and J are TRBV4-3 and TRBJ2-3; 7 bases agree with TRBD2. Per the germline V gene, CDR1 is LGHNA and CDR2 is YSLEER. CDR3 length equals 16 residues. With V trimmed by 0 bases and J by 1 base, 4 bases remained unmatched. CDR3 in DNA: TGCGCCAGCAGCCAAGATGGAGCGGGGCGCACAGATACGCAGTATTTT. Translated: CASSQDGAGRTDTQYF.

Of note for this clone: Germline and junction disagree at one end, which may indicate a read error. CDR3 in DNA: TGTGCCAGCAGTGAAGGTGCTATCGGGGGTGGGCCCCCGATCTTC. Encoded protein: CASSEGAIGGGPPIF. V usage is TRBV2 and J usage is TRBJ2-1; D is possibly TRBD2 (6 bases). The CDR3 is made up of 15 amino acids. CDR1 and CDR2 from the germline V gene are SNHLY and FYNNEI. Full variable domain (outside the CDR3, taken from reference TRBV2 and TRBJ2-1): EPEVTQTPSHQVTQMGQEVILRCVPISNHLYFYWYRQILGQKVEFLVSFYNNEISEKSEIFDDQFSVERPDGSNFTLKIRSTKLEDSAMYFCASSEGAIGGGPPIFGPGTRLTVL.

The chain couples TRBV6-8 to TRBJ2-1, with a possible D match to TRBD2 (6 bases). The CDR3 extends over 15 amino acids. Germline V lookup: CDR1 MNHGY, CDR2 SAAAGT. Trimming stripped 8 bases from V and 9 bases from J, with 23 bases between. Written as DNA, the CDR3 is TGTGCCAGCTCTCCGAGCGGGCAGGGAGGAATTGAGCAGTTCTTC. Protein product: CASSPSGQGGIEQFF.

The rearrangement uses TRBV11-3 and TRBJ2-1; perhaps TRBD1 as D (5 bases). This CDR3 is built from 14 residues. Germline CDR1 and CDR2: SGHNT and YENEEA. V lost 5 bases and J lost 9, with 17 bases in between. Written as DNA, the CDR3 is TGTGCCAGCAGCCCCAGGGTTGGAGCTGGTGAGCAGTTCTTC. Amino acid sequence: CASSPRVGAGEQFF.

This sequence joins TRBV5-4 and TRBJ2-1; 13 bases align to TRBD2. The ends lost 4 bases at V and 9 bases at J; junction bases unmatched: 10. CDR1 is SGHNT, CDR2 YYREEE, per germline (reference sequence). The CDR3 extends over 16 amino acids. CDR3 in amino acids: CASSPAGTSGKAEQFF. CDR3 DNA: TGTGCCAGCAGCCCGGCCGGGACTAGCGGGAAGGCTGAGCAGTTCTTC.

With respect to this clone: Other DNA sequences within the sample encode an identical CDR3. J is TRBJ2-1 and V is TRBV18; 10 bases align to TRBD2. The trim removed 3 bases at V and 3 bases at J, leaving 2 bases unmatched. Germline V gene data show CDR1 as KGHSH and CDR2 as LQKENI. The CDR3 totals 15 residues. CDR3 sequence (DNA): TGTGCCAGCTCACCTGTAGCGGGAGGCTACAATGAGCAGTTCTTC. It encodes CASSPVAGGYNEQFF.

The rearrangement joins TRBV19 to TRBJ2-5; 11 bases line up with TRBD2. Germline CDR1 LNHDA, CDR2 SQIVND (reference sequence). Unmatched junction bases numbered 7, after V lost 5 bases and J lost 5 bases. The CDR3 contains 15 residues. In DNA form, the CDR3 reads TGTGCCAGTAGTCTCCGACTAGCGGGATTGGAGACCCAGTACTTC. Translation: CASSLRLAGLETQYF.

CDR3 bases: TGCAGCGTTGTCCGGGATGCTGGAAACACCATATATTTT. Its protein product is CSVVRDAGNTIYF. This rearrangement joins TRBV29-1 to TRBJ1-3; no firm D call. The V and J ends lost 4 bases and 2 bases respectively, with 9 bases between them. The CDR3 extends over 13 amino acids. Per the germline V gene, CDR1 is SQVTM and CDR2 is ANQGSEA.

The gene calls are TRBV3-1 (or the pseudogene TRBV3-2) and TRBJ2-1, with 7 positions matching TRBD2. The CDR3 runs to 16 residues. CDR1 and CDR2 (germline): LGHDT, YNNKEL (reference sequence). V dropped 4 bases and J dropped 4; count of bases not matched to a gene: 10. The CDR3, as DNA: TGTGCCAGCAGCCCGGTTAGCGGGCCCTCTTACAATGAGCAGTTCTTC. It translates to CASSPVSGPSYNEQFF.

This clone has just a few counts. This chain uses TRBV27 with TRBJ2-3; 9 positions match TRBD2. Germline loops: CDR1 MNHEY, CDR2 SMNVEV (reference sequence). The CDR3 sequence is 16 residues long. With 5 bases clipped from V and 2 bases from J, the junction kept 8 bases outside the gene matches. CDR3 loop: CASSPTLAGTTDTQYF. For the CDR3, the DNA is TGTGCCAGCAGTCCGACCCTAGCGGGGACCACAGATACGCAGTATTTT.

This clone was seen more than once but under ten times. The CDR3 spells CASSGLGVYNEQFF. For the CDR3, the DNA is TGTGCCAGCAGCGGACTAGGGGTTTACAATGAGCAGTTCTTC. The chain employs TRBV9 and TRBJ2-1, with a weak D call TRBD2 (6 bases). Germline V gene data show CDR1 as SGDLS and CDR2 as YYNGEE. Trimming stripped 3 bases from V and 4 bases from J, with 11 bases between. The CDR3 is made up of 14 amino acids.

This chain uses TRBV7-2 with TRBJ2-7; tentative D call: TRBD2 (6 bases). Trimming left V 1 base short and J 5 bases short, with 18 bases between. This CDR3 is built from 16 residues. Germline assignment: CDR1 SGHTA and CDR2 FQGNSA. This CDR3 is CASSLEGRLGGDEQYF. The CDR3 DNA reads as TGTGCCAGCAGCTTAGAGGGGCGACTAGGAGGGGACGAGCAGTACTTC.

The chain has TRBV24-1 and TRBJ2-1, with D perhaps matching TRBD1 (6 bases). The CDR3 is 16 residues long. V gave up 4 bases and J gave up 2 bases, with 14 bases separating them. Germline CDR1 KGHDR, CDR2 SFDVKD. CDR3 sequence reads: CATSDTTGLTYNEQFF. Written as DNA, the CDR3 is TGTGCCACCAGTGACACTACAGGGCTAACCTACAATGAGCAGTTCTTC.

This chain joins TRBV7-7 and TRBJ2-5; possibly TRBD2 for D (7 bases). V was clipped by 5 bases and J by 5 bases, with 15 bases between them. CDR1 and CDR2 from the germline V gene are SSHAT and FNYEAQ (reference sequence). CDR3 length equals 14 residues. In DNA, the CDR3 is TGTGCCAGCAGCGCCTCGGGGGGCGGGGAGACCCAGTACTTC. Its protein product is CASSASGGGETQYF.

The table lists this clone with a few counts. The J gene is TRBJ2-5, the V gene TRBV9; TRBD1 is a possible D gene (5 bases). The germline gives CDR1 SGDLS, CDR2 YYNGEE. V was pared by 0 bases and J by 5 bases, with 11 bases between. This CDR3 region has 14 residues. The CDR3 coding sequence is TGTGCCAGCAGCGTAGGCAGGGAATGGGAGACCCAGTACTTC. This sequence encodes CASSVGREWETQYF.

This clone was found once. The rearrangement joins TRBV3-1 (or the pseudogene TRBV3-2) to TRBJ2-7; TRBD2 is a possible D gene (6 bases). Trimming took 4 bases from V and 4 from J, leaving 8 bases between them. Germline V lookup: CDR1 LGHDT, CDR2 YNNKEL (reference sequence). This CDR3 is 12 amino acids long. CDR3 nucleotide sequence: TGTGCCAGCAGCCGCGGGACTTACGAGCAGTACTTC. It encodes CASSRGTYEQYF.

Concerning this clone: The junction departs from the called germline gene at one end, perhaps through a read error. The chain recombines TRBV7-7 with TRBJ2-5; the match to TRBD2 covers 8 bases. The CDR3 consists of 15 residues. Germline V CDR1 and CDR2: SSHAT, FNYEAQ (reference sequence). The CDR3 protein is CASSLTGTSRETQYF. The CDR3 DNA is TGTGCTAGCAGCCTAACCGGGACTAGTCGGGAGACCCAGTACTTC.

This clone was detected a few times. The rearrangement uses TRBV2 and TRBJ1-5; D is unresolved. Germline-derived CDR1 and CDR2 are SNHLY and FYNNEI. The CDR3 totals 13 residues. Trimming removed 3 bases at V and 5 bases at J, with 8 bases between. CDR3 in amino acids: CASSEGSYQPQHF. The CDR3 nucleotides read TGTGCCAGCAGTGAGGGCTCCTATCAGCCCCAGCATTTT.